The 27 T cell receptor beta chains below were found in one sample sequenced in a study of beta chain features in type 1 diabetes. Every bit of the isolated RNA underwent reverse transcription, so sequencing read expressed TCRB transcripts. Generated by immunoSEQ multiplex PCR, the TCRdb table keeps only in-frame clones and is missing some. The sample contains about 250,000 clones, roughly an eighth of which appear only once. The sequenced material came from naive CD4+ T cells from blood. The origin of the receptors is a woman aged 40 to 49 in good health.

The sample holds a few counts of this clone. The chain is built from TRBV29-1 and TRBJ2-1; maybe TRBD2 (5 bases). The ends were cut back, 6 bases at V and 3 bases at J, with 18 bases in the middle. This CDR3 is 15 amino acids long. Germline CDR1 SQVTM, CDR2 ANQGSEA. CDR3 region: CSVARSGKSYNEQFF. The CDR3 region has the DNA TGCAGCGTCGCCCGCTCCGGGAAAAGCTACAATGAGCAGTTCTTC.

This rearrangement joins TRBV19 to TRBJ2-7, with a weak D call TRBD1 (6 bases). V shed 3 bases and J shed 3 bases, with 12 bases lying between them. This CDR3 is built from 14 residues. Germline-derived CDR1 and CDR2 are LNHDA and SQIVND (reference sequence). The CDR3 here is CASSIQGQGYEQYF. For the CDR3, the DNA is TGTGCCAGTAGTATCCAGGGGCAGGGCTACGAGCAGTACTTC.

This clone was seen only a few times. This sequence joins TRBV2 and TRBJ2-7; 7 bases fit TRBD1. The CDR3 contains 14 residues. The V and J ends lost 6 bases and 2 bases, in that order; junction bases with no gene match: 7. The germline CDR1 and CDR2 sequences are SNHLY and FYNNEI. The chain's CDR3 is CASRTGTATYEQYF. The CDR3 nucleotides are TGTGCCAGCAGGACGGGGACAGCTACCTACGAGCAGTACTTC.

CDR3 residues: CASSALGAGGQETQYF. The DNA for the CDR3 is TGTGCCAGCAGCGCCCTCGGAGCGGGGGGGCAGGAGACCCAGTACTTC. The chain combines TRBV9 with TRBJ2-5, with TRBD2 matching over 10 bases. The germline V gene has CDR1 SGDLS and CDR2 YYNGEE. This CDR3 comprises 16 residues. The trim removed 3 bases at V and 5 bases at J, leaving 10 bases unmatched.

This chain links TRBV4-3 with TRBJ2-2; 10 positions agree with TRBD2. Unmatched junction bases numbered 5, after V lost 4 bases and J lost 0 bases. Germline-derived CDR1 and CDR2 are LGHNA and YSLEER. The CDR3 covers 17 residues. In nucleotides, the CDR3 is TGCGCCAGCAGCCGATTTAGCGGGGGGACGAACACCGGGGAGCTGTTTTTT. This sequence encodes CASSRFSGGTNTGELFF.

V is TRBV4-3 and J is TRBJ2-5; TRBD1 agrees at 7 bases. The CDR3 totals 17 residues. The V segment lost 1 base and the J segment 3 bases; nucleotides outside the gene matches: 11. Germline V gene lookup returns CDR1 LGHNA and CDR2 YSLEER. The CDR3 sequence: CASSQGKRQGTKETQYF. In DNA form, the CDR3 reads TGCGCCAGCAGCCAAGGTAAACGACAGGGAACCAAAGAGACCCAGTACTTC.

The chain combines TRBV18 with TRBJ1-3; D ambiguous. The CDR3 spans 15 residues. Deletions cut 8 bases from V and 0 bases from J, with 14 bases between. Germline values: CDR1 KGHSH, CDR2 LQKENI. The CDR3 region is CASQRGSNSGNTIYF. CDR3 sequence (DNA): TGTGCCAGCCAACGGGGTTCCAACTCTGGAAACACCATATATTTT.

This clone has just a few counts. The chain joins TRBV7-2 to TRBJ2-1; D uncertain. This CDR3 region has 16 residues. V was clipped by 4 bases and J by 0 bases, with 13 bases between them. CDR1 and CDR2 (germline): SGHTA, FQGNSA. The CDR3 DNA follows: TGTGCCAGCAGCTCAGAAGACCCGGGCTCCTACAATGAGCAGTTCTTC. It encodes CASSSEDPGSYNEQFF.

In its sample, this clone was seen a few times. This sequence joins TRBV5-4 and TRBJ2-3; TRBD1 agrees at 10 bases. V gave up 1 base and J gave up 0 bases; unmatched junction bases: 2. The germline CDR1 and CDR2 sequences are SGHNT and YYREEE (reference sequence). The CDR3 runs 16 residues. This CDR3 is CASSLRTGGSTDTQYF. CDR3 DNA: TGTGCCAGCAGCTTGAGGACAGGGGGTAGCACAGATACGCAGTATTTT.

This clone was seen a few times. V is TRBV5-1 and J is TRBJ2-5; 9 bases agree with TRBD1. CDR1 is SGHRS, CDR2 YFSETQ, per germline. The CDR3 covers 14 residues. The trim removed 3 bases at V and 2 bases at J, leaving 2 bases unmatched. The CDR3 DNA is TGCGCCAGCAGCTCGACAGGGGGGCAAGAGACCCAGTACTTC. It translates to CASSSTGGQETQYF.

The V gene is TRBV5-1, the J gene TRBJ2-2; no clear D gene. CDR3 length: 15 amino acids. V gave up 2 bases and J gave up 0 bases, with 8 bases separating them. The V gene's germline CDR1 is SGHRS and CDR2 YFSETQ. Here the CDR3 DNA reads TGCGCCAGCAGCTTACGTGAGTCGAACACCGGGGAGCTGTTTTTT. It translates to CASSLRESNTGELFF.

The V and J genes are TRBV29-1 and TRBJ1-1; TRBD1 might be the D (5 bases). V lost 1 base to trimming and J lost 11 bases, with 17 bases between them. CDR1 is SQVTM and CDR2 is ANQGSEA in the germline V gene. The CDR3 consists of 13 residues. CDR3 loop: CSVEVQGPPGAFF. The CDR3 DNA follows: TGCAGCGTTGAAGTTCAGGGCCCTCCTGGGGCTTTCTTT.

This clone was detected a few times. The V and J genes are TRBV7-6 and TRBJ2-7, with D possibly being TRBD2 (7 bases). CDR3 size: 16 residues. From germline, CDR1 is SGHVS and CDR2 FNYEAQ. V lost 1 base, J lost 4 bases, and 17 bases lay in between. Written as DNA, the CDR3 is TGTGCCAGCAGCTTAGTGGGAGGGGGTATTGGGTACGAGCAGTACTTC. It specifies CASSLVGGGIGYEQYF.

The chain joins TRBV6-5 to TRBJ1-1; D is unclear. V was trimmed by 0 bases and J by 8 bases, leaving 13 bases between them. The germline V gene encodes CDR1 MNHEY and CDR2 SVGAGI. CDR3 length: 14 amino acids. As DNA, the CDR3 is TGTGCCAGCAGTTACTCGAGCGGACGCAGCGAAGCTTTCTTT. This codes for CASSYSSGRSEAFF.

This clone was observed a few times. This sequence joins TRBV28 and TRBJ2-7, with 8 bases that match TRBD1. J gave up 6 bases and V 1 base, and 5 bases lay outside the gene matches. This CDR3 has 14 residues. Germline CDR1 and CDR2: MDHEN and SYDVKM. The CDR3 protein is CASSLSAGGGEQYF. In DNA, the CDR3 is TGTGCCAGCAGTTTATCGGCAGGGGGCGGCGAGCAGTACTTC.

The table lists this clone with a few counts. The J gene is TRBJ1-5, the V gene TRBV10-3; D unclear. This CDR3 contains 14 residues. CDR1 ENHRY and CDR2 SYGVKD come from the germline V gene. With 6 bases removed from V and 5 bases from J, the gap between germline ends came to 14 bases. The CDR3 sequence: CAISLPGWDQPQHF. CDR3 coding DNA: TGTGCCATCAGCCTCCCAGGTTGGGATCAGCCCCAGCATTTT.

This clone was seen just once. A junction end diverges from the germline sequence, so it may reflect a read error. The genes are TRBV5-4 and TRBJ2-7, with D possibly being TRBD2 (7 bases). The CDR3 is 14 residues long. Per germline, CDR1 SGHNT and CDR2 YYREEE (reference sequence). The CDR3 coding sequence is TGCGCCAGCAGCCTTGAGGGGGGGCCTTCAGAGCAGTACTTC. It specifies CASSLEGGPSEQYF.

This clone was counted between two and nine times. This chain uses TRBV11-1 with TRBJ2-1, with TRBD1 matching over 9 bases. V trimming: 1 base; J trimming: 8 bases; junction bases outside the gene matches: 12. Germline loops: CDR1 SGHAT, CDR2 FQDESV (reference sequence). This CDR3 has 17 residues. The CDR3 sequence: CASSLDPPGTGSDEQFF. The CDR3, as DNA: TGTGCCAGCAGCTTAGACCCGCCCGGGACAGGGAGCGATGAGCAGTTCTTC.

This clone occurred a few times. This chain joins TRBV9 and TRBJ2-5, with a possible D match to TRBD2 (5 bases). The DNA end is a closer match to TRBJ2-7, so the J assignment may be wrong. Germline loops: CDR1 SGDLS, CDR2 YYNGEE. The CDR3 loop spans 12 amino acids. CDR3 sequence reads: CASSVGGNEQYF. CDR3 sequence (DNA): TGTGCCAGCAGCGTAGGAGGGAACGAGCAGTACTTC.

In this sample, this clone turned up a few times. The chain is built from TRBV19 and TRBJ1-2; TRBD1 matches at 7 bases. Germline CDR1 LNHDA, CDR2 SQIVND (reference sequence). V trimming: 3 bases; J trimming: 10 bases; junction bases outside the gene matches: 11. This CDR3 has 14 amino acids. For the CDR3, the DNA is TGTGCCAGTAGTATCATAGGGGACAGACGGTACTACACCTTC. Translating it yields CASSIIGDRRYYTF.

Only a few counts were recorded for this clone. Relative to the germline gene, one junction end is altered; a read error may explain this. The rearrangement uses TRBV14 and TRBJ2-3, with 8 bases matching TRBD2. There are 15 residues in the CDR3. Looked up from germline, CDR1 is SGHDN and CDR2 is FVKESK. The CDR3 spells CASRQAGASTDTQYF. The CDR3 DNA follows: TGTGCCAGCAGACAAGCGGGAGCTAGCACAGATACGCAGTATTTT.

This clone turned up a few times. This rearrangement joins TRBV11-2 to TRBJ2-7, with 7 positions matching TRBD1. From germline, CDR1 is SGHAT and CDR2 FQNNGV. This CDR3 has 19 residues. V gave up 4 bases and J gave up 0 bases; unmatched junction bases: 18. The CDR3 protein is CASSSGLGQFDTSSYEQYF. The CDR3 DNA follows: TGTGCCAGCAGCTCCGGGCTGGGACAGTTTGATACAAGCTCCTACGAGCAGTACTTC.

The rearrangement links TRBV18 to TRBJ1-1; no clear D gene. Trimming took off 6 bases at V and 8 bases at J, with 16 bases between the two ends. The CDR3 runs 13 residues. Germline V CDR1 and CDR2: KGHSH, LQKENI. The CDR3 here is CASSPVERAEAFF. CDR3 bases: TGTGCCAGCTCCCCTGTTGAGAGGGCCGAAGCTTTCTTT.

This clone was counted only a few times. The V gene is TRBV5-6, the J gene TRBJ2-7; 8 bases agree with TRBD1. CDR1 and CDR2 (germline): SGHDT, YYEEEE. The trim removed 4 bases at V and 8 bases at J, leaving 5 bases unmatched. There are 12 residues in the CDR3. Here the CDR3 DNA reads TGTGCCAGCAGCATGGACAGGGCACAGCAGTACTTC. It yields the protein CASSMDRAQQYF.

This clone was detected a few times. This rearrangement joins TRBV5-4 to TRBJ2-3; TRBD1 is a possible D gene (5 bases). CDR1 is SGHNT and CDR2 is YYREEE in the germline V gene (reference sequence). V shed 7 bases and J shed 0 bases, with 21 bases lying between them. This CDR3 region has 17 residues. The CDR3 sequence is CASEQNPTVPSTDTQYF. DNA for the CDR3: TGTGCCAGCGAGCAGAACCCGACAGTCCCTAGCACAGATACGCAGTATTTT.

This clone has only a few counts. The genes are TRBV7-8 and TRBJ2-3; D is possibly TRBD2 (5 bases). Trimming took off 6 bases at V and 2 bases at J, with 12 bases between the two ends. This CDR3 comprises 14 residues. The germline CDR1 and CDR2 sequences are SGHVS and FQNEAQ. CDR3 sequence (DNA): TGTGCCAGCAGACCGGTCGGGATCACAGATACGCAGTATTTT. Translation gives CASRPVGITDTQYF.

V is TRBV7-2 and J is TRBJ2-5, with D uncertain. Germline values: CDR1 SGHTA, CDR2 FQGNSA. Trimming left V 5 bases short and J 1 base short, with 8 bases between. The CDR3 has 13 residues. CDR3 region: CASSRSSQETQYF. Here the CDR3 DNA reads TGTGCCAGCAGCCGGTCGAGCCAAGAGACCCAGTACTTC. Drawing the rest from reference TRBV7-2 and TRBJ2-5, the complete variable domain is GAGVSQSPSNKVTEKGKDVELRCDPISGHTALYWYRQSLGQGLEFLIYFQGNSAPDKSGLPSDRFSAERTGGSVSTLTIQRTQQEDSAVYLCASSRSSQETQYFGPGTRLLVL.